The source of this T cell receptor (beta chain) is a study of T cells after yellow fever vaccination. Findings and caveats of the study: Researchers noted that a small share of clonotypes showed up in both CD4 and CD8 compartments. There was a possibility that FACS-sorted repertoires contained abundant clonotypes contaminating from the bulk population. Post-booster reappearance was seen for most primary-vaccination clones (around 97% CD4, 80% to 90% CD8).

The CDR3 has 12 residues. V was trimmed by 6 bases and J by 5 bases, leaving 8 bases between them. Germline CDR1 and CDR2: MNHNS and SASEGT. 5'RACE template switching generated TCR cDNA, adding a universal primer site and UMIs. TCRdb ran MiXCR on the 5' RACE reads and lists one entry per CDR3 protein. The repertoire holds about 260,000 distinct CDR3 sequences, with roughly 4% as singletons. Note on this clonotype: Its antigen is not identified.

The chain combines TRBV6-1 with TRBJ1-5; D perhaps matches TRBD1 (6 bases). The receptor comes from a man aged 18 to 30 who received the YFV17D yellow fever vaccine. Sample: PBMCs, taken 15 days after the yellow fever booster vaccination. CDR3 protein: CASRDRYQPQHF. CDR3 nucleotides: TGTGCCAGCAGGGACAGATATCAGCCCCAGCATTTT.